This TCR beta chain was found in a study of T cell repertoires in cytomegalovirus infection. Whole-study context: Carrying CMV and the relevant HLA type showed in public TCR beta signatures. Study-wide points: Ex vivo, HLA-C-restricted CMV-specific TCR beta clonotypes prevailed over the rest of the response. The cumulative frequency of public TCR beta families distinguished individuals who carried CMV together with the relevant HLA.

Germline V gives CDR1 LNHDA, CDR2 SQIVND (reference sequence). The CDR3 runs to 16 residues. The V end was cut by 9 bases, the J end by 2 bases, with 21 bases between. TCRdb re-called the reads through MiXCR, storing one row per CDR3 protein. Here the sample spans about 320,000 distinct CDR3 sequences, roughly 9.5% being singletons. Comments on this clonotype: The antigen is undetermined.

The source of this sequence is a human donor in good health (CMV status not recorded). Some clones in this sample may be carry-over from other donors' samples. This chain joins TRBV19 and TRBJ2-3, with a weak D call TRBD2 (5 bases). Specimen: PBMCs. In DNA form, the CDR3 reads TGTGCCAGCCAAAGATGGGCTAGCATTGACACAGATACGCAGTATTTT. Its protein product is CASQRWASIDTDTQYF.